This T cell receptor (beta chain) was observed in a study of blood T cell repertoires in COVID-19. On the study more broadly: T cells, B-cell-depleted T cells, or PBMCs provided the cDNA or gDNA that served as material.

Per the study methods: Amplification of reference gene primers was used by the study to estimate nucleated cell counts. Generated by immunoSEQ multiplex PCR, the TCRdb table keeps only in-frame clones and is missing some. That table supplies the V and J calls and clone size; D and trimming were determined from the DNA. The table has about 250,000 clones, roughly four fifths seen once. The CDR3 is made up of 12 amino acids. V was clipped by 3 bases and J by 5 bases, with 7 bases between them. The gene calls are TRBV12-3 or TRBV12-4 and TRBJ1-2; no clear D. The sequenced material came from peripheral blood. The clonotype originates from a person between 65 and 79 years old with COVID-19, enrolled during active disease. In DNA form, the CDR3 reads TGTGCCAGCAGTTTTTCGAGTTATGGCTACACCTTC. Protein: CASSFSSYGYTF.